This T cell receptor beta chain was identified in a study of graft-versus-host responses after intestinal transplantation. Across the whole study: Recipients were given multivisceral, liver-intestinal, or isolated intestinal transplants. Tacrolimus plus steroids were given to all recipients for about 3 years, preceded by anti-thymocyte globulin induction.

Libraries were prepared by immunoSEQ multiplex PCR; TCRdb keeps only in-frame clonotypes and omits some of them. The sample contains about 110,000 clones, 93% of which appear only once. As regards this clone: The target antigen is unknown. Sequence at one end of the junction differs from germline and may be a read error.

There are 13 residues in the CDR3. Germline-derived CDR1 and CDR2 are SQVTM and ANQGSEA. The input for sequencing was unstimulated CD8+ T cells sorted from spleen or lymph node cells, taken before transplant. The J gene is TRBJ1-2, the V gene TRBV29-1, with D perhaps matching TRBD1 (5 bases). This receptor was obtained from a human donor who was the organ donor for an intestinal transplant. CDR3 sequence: CSVFQGDGWAVNF. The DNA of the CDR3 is TGCAGCGTCTTCCAGGGTGATGGGTGGGCGGTCAACTTC.